One and the same sample provided the 20 T cell receptor beta chains below, sequenced in a study of CD8 T cells in ankylosing spondylitis. TCRdb redid the calling of the 5' RACE reads with MiXCR, one entry per CDR3 protein. The table shows around 300,000 distinct CDR3 sequences, with less than 25% occurring only once. Material for sequencing was blood, either unsorted or a sorted T cell fraction (not recorded which). These receptor sequences come from a female donor with ankylosing spondylitis or in good health (not recorded which).

The chain recombines TRBV19 with TRBJ2-1; D is unresolved. Germline V gene data show CDR1 as LNHDA and CDR2 as SQIVND (reference sequence). There are 13 residues in the CDR3. Trimming cost V 6 bases and J 1 base, with 7 bases left between them. The CDR3 nucleotides read TGTGCCAGTAGCACCCGTTCCTACAATGAGCAGTTCTTC. It is translated as CASSTRSYNEQFF. The full variable domain, with the rest looked up from reference TRBV19 and TRBJ2-1, is DGGITQSPKYLFRKEGQNVTLSCEQNLNHDAMYWYRQDPGQGLRLIYYSQIVNDFQKGDIAEGYSVSREKKESFPLTVTSAQKNPTAFYLCASSTRSYNEQFFGPGTRLTVL.

This clonotype was seen a handful of times. This chain connects TRBV27 to TRBJ2-7; TRBD2 agrees at 10 bases. The junction had 8 bases not matched to a gene; V was cut back by 5 bases and J by 4 bases. The CDR3 contains 15 residues. In germline, CDR1 is MNHEY, CDR2 SMNVEV (reference sequence). CDR3 protein: CASSPLAGIEYEQYF. CDR3 DNA: TGTGCCAGCAGTCCACTAGCGGGAATCGAGTACGAGCAGTACTTC.

The chain combines TRBV5-1 with TRBJ2-5, with 10 nucleotides matching TRBD2. The CDR3 has 15 residues. J was trimmed by 5 bases and V by 6 bases; bases with no gene match: 10. The germline CDR1 and CDR2 sequences are SGHRS and YFSETQ. CDR3 in DNA: TGCGCCAGCACCACAACTAGCGGGACGACGGAGACCCAGTACTTC. Its translation is CASTTTSGTTETQYF. The full variable domain, in which reference TRBV5-1 and TRBJ2-5 provide the parts outside the CDR3, is KAGVTQTPRYLIKTRGQQVTLSCSPISGHRSVSWYQQTPGQGLQFLFEYFSETQRNKGNFPGRFSGRQFSNSRSEMNVSTLELGDSALYLCASTTTSGTTETQYFGPGTRLLVL.

The V call is TRBV27, the J call TRBJ1-2; no clear D. Germline lookup yields CDR1 MNHEY and CDR2 SMNVEV (reference sequence). The CDR3 length is 13 residues. Trimming left V 0 bases short and J 6 bases short, with 8 bases between. CDR3 region: CASSLSTVHGYTF. The CDR3 region has the DNA TGTGCCAGCAGTTTATCCACAGTGCATGGCTACACCTTC.

The chain couples TRBV5-1 to TRBJ2-7; D is possibly TRBD2 (6 bases). Germline loops: CDR1 SGHRS, CDR2 YFSETQ. Trimming stripped 0 bases from V and 0 bases from J, with 10 bases between. The CDR3 consists of 15 residues. The CDR3 DNA reads TGCGCCAGCAGCTTGGGGCTAGCGATCTCCTACGAGCAGTACTTC. Amino acid sequence: CASSLGLAISYEQYF.

This clonotype came up a few times. This chain joins TRBV15 and TRBJ1-4, with D uncertain. V lost 0 bases and J 8 bases, leaving 16 bases between the germline ends. The CDR3 totals 16 residues. Germline V gene sequence: CDR1 LNHNV, CDR2 YYDKDF (reference sequence). CDR3 sequence (DNA): TGTGCCACCAGCAGAGACCCCTCAGCCGGAAGCGAAAAACTGTTTTTT. Translating it yields CATSRDPSAGSEKLFF.

This clonotype has a handful of counts. V gene TRBV14 combines with J gene TRBJ1-1; D is uncertain. Trimming took off 2 bases at V and 1 base at J, with 11 bases between the two ends. Germline V gene data show CDR1 as SGHDN and CDR2 as FVKESK. CDR3 size: 15 residues. CDR3 nucleotides: TGTGCCAGCAGCCAATTGCAACATCAGAACACTGAAGCTTTCTTT. It codes for CASSQLQHQNTEAFF. The full variable domain, with the rest looked up from reference TRBV14 and TRBJ1-1, is EAGVTQFPSHSVIEKGQTVTLRCDPISGHDNLYWYRRVMGKEIKFLLHFVKESKQDESGMPNNRFLAERTGGTYSTLKVQPAELEDSGVYFCASSQLQHQNTEAFFGQGTRLTVV.

This clonotype appeared many times. V and J are TRBV7-6 and TRBJ2-2; 11 bases are a match to TRBD2. V dropped 5 bases and J dropped 3; count of bases not matched to a gene: 5. The CDR3 sequence is 16 residues long. The V gene's germline CDR1 is SGHVS and CDR2 FNYEAQ. CDR3 in DNA: TGTGCCAGCAGCGTATCTAGCGGGAGGTACACCGGGGAGCTGTTTTTT. Its protein is CASSVSSGRYTGELFF.

The chain has TRBV28 and TRBJ1-1, with D perhaps TRBD1 (6 bases). The germline V gene encodes CDR1 MDHEN and CDR2 SYDVKM. The ends were cut back, 3 bases at V and 4 bases at J, with 18 bases in the middle. The CDR3 totals 16 residues. CDR3 region: CASSFRGGGGLTEAFF. For the CDR3, the DNA is TGTGCCAGCAGTTTTCGGGGCGGTGGGGGCCTCACTGAAGCTTTCTTT.

This clonotype was seen only a few times. The gene calls are TRBV20-1 and TRBJ2-7; 7 nucleotides align to TRBD1. CDR3 length: 12 residues. With 5 bases clipped from V and 3 bases from J, the junction kept 4 bases outside the gene matches. Germline CDR1 DFQATT, CDR2 SNEGSKA (reference sequence). CDR3 protein: CSAGRDSYEQYF. In DNA form, the CDR3 reads TGCAGTGCTGGAAGGGACAGCTACGAGCAGTACTTC.

The V gene is TRBV7-9, the J gene TRBJ1-4, with a tentative D call TRBD1 (6 bases). Trimming removed 2 bases at V and 7 bases at J, with 17 bases between. The CDR3 contains 16 residues. Germline CDR1 SEHNR, CDR2 FQNEAQ (reference sequence). CDR3 nucleotide sequence: TGTGCCAGCAGCTTACTTTTCTCACAGGGCCGTGAAAAACTGTTTTTT. Its translation is CASSLLFSQGREKLFF. Complete variable domain (other parts from reference TRBV7-9 and TRBJ1-4): DTGVSQNPRHKITKRGQNVTFRCDPISEHNRLYWYRQTLGQGPEFLTYFQNEAQLEKSRLLSDRFSAERPKGSFSTLEIQRTEQGDSAMYLCASSLLFSQGREKLFFGSGTQLSVL.

This chain links TRBV20-1 with TRBJ2-3; 10 bases fit TRBD2. CDR1 DFQATT and CDR2 SNEGSKA come from the germline V gene (reference sequence). This CDR3 has 16 amino acids. V was clipped by 5 bases and J by 5 bases; unmatched bases: 13. CDR3 in amino acids: CSASPLLAGIGDTQYF. The CDR3 DNA reads TGCAGTGCTTCCCCTCTACTAGCGGGAATCGGAGATACGCAGTATTTT.

This clonotype came up a few times. This sequence joins TRBV29-1 and TRBJ1-1, with 7 bases that match TRBD1. CDR3 size: 13 residues. The germline gives CDR1 SQVTM, CDR2 ANQGSEA. V dropped 7 bases and J dropped 1; count of bases not matched to a gene: 6. Here the CDR3 reads CSATQGGNTEAFF. DNA for the CDR3: TGCAGCGCTACCCAGGGGGGGAACACTGAAGCTTTCTTT.

The CDR3 sequence: CASSLGTLGNSPLHF. Written as DNA, the CDR3 is TGTGCCAGCAGCTTAGGGACTCTCGGAAATTCACCCCTCCACTTT. The V gene is TRBV7-2, the J gene TRBJ1-6; the D is unclear. With 1 base removed from V and 7 bases from J, the gap between germline ends came to 11 bases. This CDR3 region has 15 residues. The germline CDR1 and CDR2 sequences are SGHTA and FQGNSA.

The chain is built from TRBV6-2 or TRBV6-3 and TRBJ1-2; the D gene is possibly TRBD1 (5 bases). The CDR3 extends over 13 amino acids. From germline, CDR1 is MNHEY and CDR2 SVGEGT. V lost 6 bases, J lost 2 bases, and 10 bases lay in between. CDR3 nucleotides: TGTGCCAGCAGAAAACAGGCGAACTATGGCTACACCTTC. Amino acid sequence: CASRKQANYGYTF.

The V call is TRBV6-2 or TRBV6-3, the J call TRBJ2-2; no reliable D call. The CDR3 covers 14 residues. V lost 6 bases and J lost 6, with 14 bases in between. CDR1 is MNHEY and CDR2 is SVGEGT in the germline V gene. In DNA form, the CDR3 reads TGTGCCAGCAGCACCTACGGAGAGGCCGGGGAGCTGTTTTTT. Translating it yields CASSTYGEAGELFF.

The table lists this clonotype with many counts. The chain is built from TRBV25-1 and TRBJ1-2; 8 bases are shared with TRBD1. Germline trimming cut 6 bases from V and 2 bases from J; bases unmatched to any gene: 5. The CDR3 loop spans 14 amino acids. Germline CDR1 reads MGHDK; CDR2 reads SYGVNS. The CDR3: CASSLSGGNYGYTF. CDR3 DNA sequence: TGTGCCAGCAGCCTCTCAGGGGGCAACTATGGCTACACCTTC.

The V gene is TRBV28, the J gene TRBJ2-1; TRBD1 matches at 10 bases. There are 15 residues in the CDR3. The V segment lost 2 bases and the J segment 7 bases; nucleotides outside the gene matches: 5. Per the germline V gene, CDR1 is MDHEN and CDR2 is SYDVKM. CDR3 in amino acids: CASSLPGTGVNEQFF. The CDR3 coding sequence is TGTGCCAGCAGTTTACCAGGGACAGGGGTAAATGAGCAGTTCTTC.

The chain employs TRBV25-1 and TRBJ2-1; D could derive from TRBD1 or TRBD2 (6 bases each). The ends were cut back, 3 bases at V and 7 bases at J, with 13 bases in the middle. This CDR3 contains 14 residues. From germline, CDR1 is MGHDK and CDR2 SYGVNS. CDR3 protein: CASSDPQGRNEQFF. The CDR3 region has the DNA TGTGCCAGCAGTGACCCGCAGGGGAGGAATGAGCAGTTCTTC.

This clonotype was recorded at least ten times. The chain combines TRBV6-1 with TRBJ2-1; TRBD2 is a possible D gene (8 bases). The CDR3 is 14 amino acids. V was shortened by 7 bases and J by 7 bases, with 17 bases between the two germline ends. Germline lookup yields CDR1 MNHNS and CDR2 SASEGT. The CDR3, as DNA: TGTGCCAGCATACGACAGGGCGGGAGGAATGAGCAGTTCTTC. Translated: CASIRQGGRNEQFF.